One and the same sample provided the 9 T cell receptor beta chains below, sequenced in a study of a mutant IDH1 vaccine in newly diagnosed glioma. Described time point: week 11, during vaccination. Vaccination comprised doses that each held 300 ug of mutant IDH1 20-mer peptide, plus topical imiquimod. Clones were read by immunoSEQ multiplex PCR, and TCRdb kept only the in-frame ones, dropping some. The sample carries about 120,000 clones, about 90% recorded once. No antigen has been identified for these receptors. The specimen was PBMCs, collected from a glioma patient whose treatment included an IDH1 peptide vaccine. The receptor source for this set is a woman aged 45-59 years with glioma.

The chain recombines TRBV6-5 with TRBJ2-1; D is ambiguous. The V and J ends lost 0 bases and 5 bases respectively, with 8 bases between them. CDR1 and CDR2 from the germline V gene are MNHEY and SVGAGI. This CDR3 has 14 residues. The CDR3 spells CASSYSLAHNEQFF. The DNA of the CDR3 is TGTGCCAGCAGTTACTCTCTGGCTCACAATGAGCAGTTCTTC.

Worth noting for this clone: Sequence at one end of the junction differs from germline and may be a read error. The CDR3 is CASSSGTPGSYNEQFF. CDR3 nucleotides: TGTGCTAGCAGCTCAGGAACGCCGGGATCCTACAATGAGCAGTTCTTC. The chain joins TRBV7-7 to TRBJ2-1; D perhaps matches TRBD2 (5 bases). CDR1 is SSHAT and CDR2 is FNYEAQ in the germline V gene (reference sequence). The length of the CDR3 is 16 residues.

The table lists this clone with a count of one. This chain joins TRBV29-1 and TRBJ2-4; the match to TRBD2 covers 10 bases. CDR1 is SQVTM, CDR2 ANQGSEA, per germline. J gave up 3 bases and V 4 bases, and 0 bases lay outside the gene matches. The CDR3 spans 13 residues. The CDR3 DNA reads as TGCAGCGTTGTAGCGGGAGGCAAAAACATTCAGTACTTC. Protein sequence: CSVVAGGKNIQYF.

The chain is built from TRBV2 and TRBJ2-1, with a weak D call TRBD1 (6 bases). This CDR3 has 13 residues. Germline CDR1 reads SNHLY; CDR2 reads FYNNEI. V lost 8 bases and J 0 bases, leaving 8 bases between the germline ends. CDR3 in DNA: TGTGCCAGCGGGACATACTCCTACAATGAGCAGTTCTTC. Translated: CASGTYSYNEQFF.

V usage is TRBV5-1 and J usage is TRBJ1-1; 7 bases fit TRBD1. The CDR3 totals 15 residues. Germline loops: CDR1 SGHRS, CDR2 YFSETQ. Trimming cost V 0 bases and J 1 base; bases outside gene matches: 3. The CDR3: CASSLGTGPNTEAFF. The CDR3, as DNA: TGCGCCAGCAGCTTGGGGACAGGACCGAACACTGAAGCTTTCTTT.

This clone showed up just once. The J gene is TRBJ2-7, the V gene TRBV6-6; D unresolved. V was shortened by 6 bases and J by 3 bases, with 9 bases between the two germline ends. This CDR3 comprises 12 residues. Germline V lookup: CDR1 MNHNY, CDR2 SVGAGI (reference sequence). Here the CDR3 DNA reads TGTGCCAGCAGAGAACTTGGCTACGAGCAGTACTTC. Protein product: CASRELGYEQYF.

About this clone itself: One end of the junction does not line up with germline, which may come from a read error. The genes are TRBV5-4 and TRBJ2-7; 10 bases match TRBD2. Germline loops: CDR1 SGHNT, CDR2 YYREEE (reference sequence). This CDR3 has 15 amino acids. CDR3 nucleotide sequence: TGTGCCAGCAGCTTGCCTAGCGGGAGCTCCGACGAGCAGTACTTC. This sequence encodes CASSLPSGSSDEQYF.

The J gene is TRBJ2-1, the V gene TRBV7-9, with 11 bases lining up with TRBD2. Germline loops: CDR1 SEHNR, CDR2 FQNEAQ (reference sequence). The junction had 9 bases not matched to a gene; V was cut back by 4 bases and J by 4 bases. This CDR3 is 17 amino acids long. This chain's CDR3 is CASSSGVTSGEYNEQFF. The CDR3 nucleotides are TGTGCCAGCAGCTCGGGGGTGACTAGCGGGGAGTACAATGAGCAGTTCTTC.

The gene calls are TRBV28 and TRBJ2-1; TRBD2 matches at 9 bases. Germline V gene sequence: CDR1 MDHEN, CDR2 SYDVKM. CDR3 length: 16 residues. Trimming took 11 bases from V and 1 from J; bases not matched to a gene: 12. The CDR3 sequence: CAGQEASGASYNEQFF. The CDR3 nucleotides read TGTGCCGGACAAGAAGCTAGCGGGGCATCCTACAATGAGCAGTTCTTC.